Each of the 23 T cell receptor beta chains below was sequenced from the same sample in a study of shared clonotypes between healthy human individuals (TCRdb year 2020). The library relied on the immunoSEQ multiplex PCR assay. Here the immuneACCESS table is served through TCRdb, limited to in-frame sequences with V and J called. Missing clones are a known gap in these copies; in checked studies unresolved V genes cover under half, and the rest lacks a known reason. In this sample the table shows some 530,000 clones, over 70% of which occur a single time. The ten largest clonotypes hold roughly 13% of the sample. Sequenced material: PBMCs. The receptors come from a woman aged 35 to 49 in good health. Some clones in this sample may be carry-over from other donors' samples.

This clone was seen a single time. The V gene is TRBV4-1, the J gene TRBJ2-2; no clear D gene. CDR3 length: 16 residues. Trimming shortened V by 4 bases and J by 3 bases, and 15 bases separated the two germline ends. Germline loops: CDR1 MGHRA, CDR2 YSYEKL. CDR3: CASSPLPARDTGELFF. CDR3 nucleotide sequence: TGCGCCAGCAGCCCCCTACCGGCCCGCGACACCGGGGAGCTGTTTTTT.

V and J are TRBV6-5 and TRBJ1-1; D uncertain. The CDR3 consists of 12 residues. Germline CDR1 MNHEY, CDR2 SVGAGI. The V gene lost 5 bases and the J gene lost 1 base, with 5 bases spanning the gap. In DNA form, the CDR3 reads TGTGCCAGCAGTACGGGGAACACTGAAGCTTTCTTT. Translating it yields CASSTGNTEAFF.

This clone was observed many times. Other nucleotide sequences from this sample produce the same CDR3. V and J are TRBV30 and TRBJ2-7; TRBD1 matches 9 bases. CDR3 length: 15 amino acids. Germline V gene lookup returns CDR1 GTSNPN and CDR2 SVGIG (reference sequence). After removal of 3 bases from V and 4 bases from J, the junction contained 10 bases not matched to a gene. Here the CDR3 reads CAWRGGQGLRYEQYF. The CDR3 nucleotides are TGTGCCTGGAGGGGGGGACAGGGATTAAGGTACGAGCAGTACTTC.

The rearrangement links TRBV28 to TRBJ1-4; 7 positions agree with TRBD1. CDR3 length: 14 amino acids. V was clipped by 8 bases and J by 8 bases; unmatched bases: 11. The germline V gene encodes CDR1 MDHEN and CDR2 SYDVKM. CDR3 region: CASGRGGAGEKLFF. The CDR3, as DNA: TGTGCCAGCGGCCGAGGGGGCGCAGGGGAAAAACTGTTTTTT.

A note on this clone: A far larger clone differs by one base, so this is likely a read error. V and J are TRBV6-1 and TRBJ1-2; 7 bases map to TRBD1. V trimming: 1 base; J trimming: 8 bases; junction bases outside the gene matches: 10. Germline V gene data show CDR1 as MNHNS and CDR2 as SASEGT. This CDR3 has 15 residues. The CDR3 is CASSEGWGQLPGYTF. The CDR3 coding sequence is TGTGCCAGCAGTGAAGGGTGGGGACAGCTCCCCGGCTACACCTTC.

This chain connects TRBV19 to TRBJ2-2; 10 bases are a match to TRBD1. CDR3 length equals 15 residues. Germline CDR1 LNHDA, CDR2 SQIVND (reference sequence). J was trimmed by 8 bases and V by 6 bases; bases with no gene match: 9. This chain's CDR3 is CASRTDRGRGGELFF. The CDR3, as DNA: TGTGCCAGTAGAACAGACAGGGGGCGCGGTGGGGAGCTGTTTTTT.

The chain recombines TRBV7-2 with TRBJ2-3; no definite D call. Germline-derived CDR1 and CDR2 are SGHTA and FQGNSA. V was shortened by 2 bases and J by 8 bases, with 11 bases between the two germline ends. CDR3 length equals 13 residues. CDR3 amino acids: CASSLPVGVTQYF. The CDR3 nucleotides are TGTGCCAGCAGCTTACCCGTGGGTGTTACGCAGTATTTT. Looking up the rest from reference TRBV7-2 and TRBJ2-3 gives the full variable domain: GAGVSQSPSNKVTEKGKDVELRCDPISGHTALYWYRQSLGQGLEFLIYFQGNSAPDKSGLPSDRFSAERTGGSVSTLTIQRTQQEDSAVYLCASSLPVGVTQYFGPGTRLTVL.

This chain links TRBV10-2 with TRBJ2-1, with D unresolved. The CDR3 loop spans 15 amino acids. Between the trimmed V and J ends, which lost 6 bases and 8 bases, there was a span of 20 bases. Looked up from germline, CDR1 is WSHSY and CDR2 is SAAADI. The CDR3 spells CASRETIDRADEQFF. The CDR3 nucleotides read TGCGCCAGCAGGGAGACGATCGACCGTGCCGATGAGCAGTTCTTC.

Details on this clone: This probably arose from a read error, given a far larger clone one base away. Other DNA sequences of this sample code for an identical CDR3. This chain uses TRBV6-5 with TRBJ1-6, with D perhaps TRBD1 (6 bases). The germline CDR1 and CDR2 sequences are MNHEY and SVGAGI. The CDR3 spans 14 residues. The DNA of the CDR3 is TGTGCTAGCAGTTACTCGGGGGGCTCTTCACCCCTCCACTTT. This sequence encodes CASSYSGGSSPLHF.

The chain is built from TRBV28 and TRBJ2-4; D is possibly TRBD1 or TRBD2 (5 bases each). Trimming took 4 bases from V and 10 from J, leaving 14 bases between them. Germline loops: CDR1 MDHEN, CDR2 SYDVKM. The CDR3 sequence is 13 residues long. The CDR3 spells CASSSPGPKIQYF. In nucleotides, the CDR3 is TGTGCCAGCAGTTCTCCGGGACCTAAGATTCAGTACTTC.

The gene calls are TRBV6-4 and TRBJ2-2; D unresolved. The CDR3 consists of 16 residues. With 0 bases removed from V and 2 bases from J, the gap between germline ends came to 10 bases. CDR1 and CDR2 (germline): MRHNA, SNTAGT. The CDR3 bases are TGTGCCAGCAGTGACTCGTTCGCCCGTAACACCGGGGAGCTGTTTTTT. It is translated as CASSDSFARNTGELFF.

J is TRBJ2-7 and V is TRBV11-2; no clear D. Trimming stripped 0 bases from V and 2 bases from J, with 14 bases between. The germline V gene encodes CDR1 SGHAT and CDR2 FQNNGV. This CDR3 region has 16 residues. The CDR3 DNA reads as TGTGCCAGCAGCTTAGAGGCGGCCCTGGCCACCTACGAGCAGTACTTC. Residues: CASSLEAALATYEQYF.

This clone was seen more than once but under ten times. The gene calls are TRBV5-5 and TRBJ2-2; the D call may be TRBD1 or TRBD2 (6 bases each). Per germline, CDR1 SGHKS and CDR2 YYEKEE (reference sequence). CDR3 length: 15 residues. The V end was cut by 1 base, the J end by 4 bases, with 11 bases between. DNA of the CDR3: TGTGCCAGCAGCTTGCAGGGGAGGAGCACCGGGGAGCTGTTTTTT. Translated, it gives CASSLQGRSTGELFF.

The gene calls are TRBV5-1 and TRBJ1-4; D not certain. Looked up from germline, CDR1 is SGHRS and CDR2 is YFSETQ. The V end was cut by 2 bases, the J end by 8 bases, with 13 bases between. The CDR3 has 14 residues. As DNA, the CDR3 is TGCGCCAGCAGCTTTCCCTACGACGGCGAAAAACTGTTTTTT. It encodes CASSFPYDGEKLFF.

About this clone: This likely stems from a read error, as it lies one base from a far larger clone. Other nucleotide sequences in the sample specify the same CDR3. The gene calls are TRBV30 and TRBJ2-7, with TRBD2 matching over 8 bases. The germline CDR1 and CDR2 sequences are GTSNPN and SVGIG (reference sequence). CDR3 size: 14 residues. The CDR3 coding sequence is TGTGCCTGGAGGGAGCGGGAGTGGCGATACGAGCAATACTTC. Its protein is CAWREREWRYEQYF.

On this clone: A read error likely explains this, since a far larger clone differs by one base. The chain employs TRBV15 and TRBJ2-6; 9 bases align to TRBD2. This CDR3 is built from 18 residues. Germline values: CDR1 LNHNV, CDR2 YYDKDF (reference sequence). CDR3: CATSSAGTSSSGANVLAF. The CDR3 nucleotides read TGTGCCACCAGCAGTGCCGGGACTAGCTCCTCTGGGGCCAACGTCCTGGCTTTC.

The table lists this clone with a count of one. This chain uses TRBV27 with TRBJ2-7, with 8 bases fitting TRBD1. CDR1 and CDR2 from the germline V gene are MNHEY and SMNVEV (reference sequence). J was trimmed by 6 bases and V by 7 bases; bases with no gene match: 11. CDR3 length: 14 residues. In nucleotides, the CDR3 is TGTGCCAGCACCTCCAGCAGGACAGGGTCCGAGCAGTACTTC. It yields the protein CASTSSRTGSEQYF.

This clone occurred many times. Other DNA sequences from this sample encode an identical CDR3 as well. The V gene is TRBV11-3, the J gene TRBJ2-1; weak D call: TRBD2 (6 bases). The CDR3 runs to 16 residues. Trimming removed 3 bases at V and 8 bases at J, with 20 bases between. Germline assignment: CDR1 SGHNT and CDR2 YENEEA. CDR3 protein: CASSLVGGGIGDEQFF. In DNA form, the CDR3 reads TGTGCCAGCAGCTTGGTGGGAGGAGGCATCGGCGATGAGCAGTTCTTC.

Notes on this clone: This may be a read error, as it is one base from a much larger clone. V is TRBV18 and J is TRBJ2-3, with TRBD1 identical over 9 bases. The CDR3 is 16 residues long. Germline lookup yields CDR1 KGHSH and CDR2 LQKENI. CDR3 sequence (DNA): TGTGCCGGCTCACCGCTTACAGGGGGCGGCACAGATACGCAGTATTTT. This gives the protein CAGSPLTGGGTDTQYF.

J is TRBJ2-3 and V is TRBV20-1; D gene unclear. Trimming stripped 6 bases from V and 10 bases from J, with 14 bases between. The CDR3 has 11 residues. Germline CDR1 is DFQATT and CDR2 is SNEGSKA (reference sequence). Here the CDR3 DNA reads TGCAGTGCAACTCTCGGACCCCCGCAGTATTTT. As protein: CSATLGPPQYF.

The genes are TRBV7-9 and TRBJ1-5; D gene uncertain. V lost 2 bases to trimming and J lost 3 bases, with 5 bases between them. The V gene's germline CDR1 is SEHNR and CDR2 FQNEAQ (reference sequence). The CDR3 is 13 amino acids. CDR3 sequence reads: CASSLNHNQPQHF. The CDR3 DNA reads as TGTGCCAGCAGCTTAAACCACAATCAGCCCCAGCATTTT.

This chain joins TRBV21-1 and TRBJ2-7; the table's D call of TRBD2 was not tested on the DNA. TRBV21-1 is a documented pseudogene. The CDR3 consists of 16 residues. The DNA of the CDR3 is TGTGCCAGCAATCTGGGGACTAGCGTGAAAAGCTACGAGCAGTACTTC. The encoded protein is CASNLGTSVKSYEQYF.

CDR3 bases: TGCGCCAGCAGCCAACGACTTCAGGGAAATAATGAAAAACTGTTTTTT. Its translation: CASSQRLQGNNEKLFF. This chain links TRBV4-3 with TRBJ1-4, with D perhaps matching TRBD1 (5 bases). V was cut by 2 bases and J by 4 bases, with 14 bases left in between. CDR1 is LGHNA and CDR2 is YSLEER in the germline V gene. The CDR3 is 16 residues long.